This T cell receptor beta chain was sequenced in a study of shared clonotypes between healthy human individuals (dated by TCRdb to 2018 to 2020). Regarding the study in general: The cohort comprised a couple of women and a few men aged 18 to 49 years. For each donor, CD4 naive and CD4 memory were each run on three plates, CD8 naive on two plates, and CD8 memory on one plate. Blood TCR repertoires of five healthy adults were deeply sequenced to estimate repertoire size and the extent of clonotype sharing between individuals. Libraries were prepared and TCR repertoires were sequenced by different laboratories using diverse techniques, in order to increase sequencing depth and limit assay-specific biases. Leukapheresis yielded between about 0.94 and 10 billion PBMCs per donor. What the study reported, not specific to this receptor: Clonotypes shared by all four sorted-subset donors showed higher generation probabilities than non-shared clonotypes. Naive subsets generally had larger estimated clonotype richness than memory subsets did. About 5% of naive CD4, 3.5% of naive CD8, roughly 2.4% of memory CD4, and less than 0.45% of memory CD8 clonotypes were shared across several donors. Pairwise subsampling led to the expectation that sequencing depth would affect the degree of clonotype sharing among donors. Even with the large sequencing depth, rarefaction of the sorted-subset datasets indicated that sequencing was incomplete. Because the study included a small number of donors, the genetic and exposure-history diversity represented was limited. Sampling was limited to blood, and TCR repertoires in tissue likely differ from TCR repertoires in blood.

Its CDR3 holds 15 amino acids, cysteine through phenylalanine. Kept here is only the CDR3 DNA, which spans 45 bases and is read in frame from base 1. CDR1 and CDR2, per the germline V gene (reference sequence), are MNHEY and SMNVEV. V loses 4 bases at its end and J loses 2 bases; junction bases beyond the gene matches: 8. As concerns this clone: The target of this receptor is not known. No base qualities exist here, and no much larger clone lies one base off it.

Using the deep immunoSEQ assay, TCR CDR3 regions were amplified from genomic DNA by multiplex PCR. Extracted genomic DNA from each cell subset was spread evenly across all wells of several immunoSEQ 96-well plates, with each plate serving as a replicate. For sorted subsets, roughly 200 ng of genomic DNA, equivalent to 25,000 to 35,000 T cell genomes, went into each replicate PCR. Purified libraries were quantified with a Qubit 3.0 fluorometer, sized on a Bioanalyzer 2100, and re-quantified with the KAPA Library Quantification kit. A separate single-read 150-cycle Illumina NextSeq 550 flow cell was used to sequence each immunoSEQ 96-well plate. The authors processed their data as follows. The immunoSEQ output contained only junctional sequences without quality scores, so filtering could not match that applied to full-length reads. Sequences were annotated with PyIR, a Python wrapper for IgBLAST v1.9, and V/J genes and CDR3 were assigned using IMGT germline references. Reads were filtered out if the reads had weak V/J assignments (E-value above 1e-6), no CDR3, stop codons, out-of-frame junctions, or ambiguous translated residues. A V3J clonotype was defined by an identical inferred V gene, J gene, and CDR3 amino acid sequence. To compute the percentage overlap between repertoires, the number of shared unique clonotypes was divided by the size of the smaller repertoire. RTK rarefaction, the Chao1 estimator, and Recon v2.1 estimates of unobserved clonotypes were used to assess repertoire richness. OLGA was used to compute generation probabilities for all TCRbeta clonotypes that the gDNA method yielded from a few donors. Sourced from immuneACCESS, this table was stored by TCRdb with only in-frame sequences that have V and J called. A share of the clones is absent; for the studies checked, an unresolved V gene accounts for under half, and the remainder has no known explanation. D and trimming were read from the DNA, whereas the V and J calls and clone size are those reported in that table. The sample yields more than 850,000 clones; around 78% were counted once. The ten largest clonotypes hold around 0.47% of the sample.

Healthy HIV-negative adults with no recently reported acute infections or vaccinations were included as donors. Only Caucasian adults living in Nashville, Tennessee, USA were represented among the donors. CD4+ T cells were enriched through magnetic negative selection, after which naive cells were positively selected on CD45RA and the remaining negative fraction served as the memory subset. Blood was obtained by leukapheresis, after which PBMCs were separated by Ficoll-Histopaque density gradient centrifugation and cryopreserved in liquid nitrogen vapor phase. Analytical flow cytometry was used to check the purity and quantity of each magnetically sorted T cell population. Each sorted fraction had its genomic DNA isolated and then quantified by UV absorbance on a Nanodrop 2000c.

Sequenced input: memory CD4+ T cells from PBMCs. The sample's cell subset or site, from its label and the paper: CD45RA-negative fraction. The chain couples TRBV27 to TRBJ2-7; 7 bases in the junction line up with TRBD1. This sequence originates from a man younger than 35 in good health. Some clones in this sample may be carry-over from other donors' samples. The sequence in DNA is TGTGCCAGCAGTTCGCTCAGGACAGGCACCTACGAGCAGTACTTC. Translated, this is CASSSLRTGTYEQYF.